Given below is one TCR beta chain in context. The entry originates in a study of PD-L1 blockade in urothelial cancer. Generated by immunoSEQ multiplex PCR, the TCRdb table keeps only in-frame clones and is missing some. The table lists more than 40,000 clones, 80% to 90% of them singletons. CDR1 is SNHLY, CDR2 FYNNEI, per germline. The CDR3 is made up of 16 amino acids. The V end was cut by 1 base, the J end by 1 base, with 13 bases between. Time point noted: peripheral blood 6 weeks after treatment start. This rearrangement joins TRBV2 to TRBJ1-1; no firm D call. The receptor's source is a man aged 55 to 69 with urothelial cancer. The specimen was PBMCs, collected around atezolizumab (anti-PD-L1) treatment. Here the CDR3 reads CASSEEPGRRNTEAFF. DNA for the CDR3: TGTGCCAGCAGTGAAGAGCCGGGGAGGAGGAACACTGAAGCTTTCTTT.